This TCR beta chain was retrieved from a study of monozygotic twins with cystic fibrosis. This clone showed up just once. The V and J ends lost 2 bases and 5 bases respectively, with 16 bases between them. Germline V gives CDR1 SGHRS, CDR2 YFSETQ. The CDR3 has 15 amino acids. The method was immunoSEQ multiplex PCR; TCRdb's version includes in-frame clones alone and lacks a portion of them. The sample consists of around 33,000 clones, approximately 84% of them appearing once. V and J are TRBV5-1 and TRBJ2-5, with TRBD1 as a possible D gene (7 bases). The specimen was blood. The source of this sequence is a girl aged 2 to 10 with cystic fibrosis. The CDR3: CASSFLGGQSETQYF. The CDR3 nucleotides read TGCGCCAGCAGCTTTCTCGGGGGACAGTCGGAGACCCAGTACTTC.